The T cell receptor (beta chain) under discussion was sequenced for a study of shared clonotypes between healthy human individuals. The junction had 3 bases not matched to a gene; V was cut back by 0 bases and J by 7 bases. This CDR3 contains 14 residues. Per germline, CDR1 SGDLS and CDR2 YYNGEE. Libraries were prepared by immunoSEQ multiplex PCR; TCRdb keeps only in-frame clonotypes and omits some of them. The repertoire holds under 2,500,000 clones, with around 95% as singletons. In the case of this clone: The sample contains more than one DNA sequence encoding this CDR3.

The receptor was isolated from a man aged 18 to 35 in good health. Sequencing was carried out using naive CD4+ T cells sorted from blood. The subset here: CD45RA+ positively selected. This chain links TRBV9 with TRBJ1-5; 8 nucleotides align to TRBD1. The CDR3 is CASSVGQGNQPQHF. The CDR3 DNA reads TGTGCCAGCAGCGTAGGACAGGGGAACCAGCCCCAGCATTTT.